These 11 T cell receptor beta chains were sequenced from one sample in a study of cytomegalovirus exposure and HLA in healthy donors. A multiplex PCR was run with 60 Vbeta primers and 13 Jbeta primers. The method was immunoSEQ multiplex PCR; TCRdb's version includes in-frame clones alone and lacks a portion of them. The table shows roughly 200,000 clones, with around 86% occurring only once. The specimen sequenced was PBMCs. These receptor sequences come from a woman aged 40 to 49 in good health and CMV-seronegative.

The rearrangement uses TRBV12-5 and TRBJ1-1; maybe TRBD1 (6 bases). CDR1 is LGHNT and CDR2 is FRNRAP in the germline V gene. CDR3 length: 16 residues. V was trimmed by 7 bases and J by 4 bases, leaving 22 bases between them. CDR3 sequence reads: CASAWGHWGNGTEAFF. The CDR3, as DNA: TGTGCTAGTGCCTGGGGACATTGGGGCAATGGCACTGAAGCTTTCTTT.

This clone came up once. J is TRBJ1-3 and V is TRBV4-2; 8 positions match TRBD1. Germline V gene lookup returns CDR1 LGHNA and CDR2 YNFKEQ. V shed 3 bases, J shed 0 bases, and the junction held 1 base outside the gene matches. The CDR3 extends over 15 amino acids. CDR3 amino acids: CASSQTGVSGNTIYF. The CDR3, as DNA: TGTGCCAGCAGCCAGACAGGGGTCTCTGGAAACACCATATATTTT.

The V gene is TRBV6-5, the J gene TRBJ2-1, with 13 bases identical to TRBD2. There are 14 residues in the CDR3. Germline V gives CDR1 MNHEY, CDR2 SVGAGI. The ends lost 7 bases at V and 12 bases at J; junction bases unmatched: 9. CDR3 in DNA: TGTGCCAGCATACGACTAGCGGGAGGCGTAAGGCAGTTCTTC. Residues: CASIRLAGGVRQFF.

The J gene is TRBJ2-5, the V gene TRBV11-2; D may be TRBD2 (5 bases). The CDR3 has 14 amino acids. Trimming stripped 5 bases from V and 2 bases from J, with 12 bases between. CDR1 and CDR2 (germline): SGHAT, FQNNGV. CDR3 bases: TGTGCCAGCAGCCCAGCGGCGGTTCAAGAGACCCAGTACTTC. Translated: CASSPAAVQETQYF.

The J gene is TRBJ2-3, the V gene TRBV9; TRBD2 aligns across 7 bases. Trimming removed 2 bases from V and 4 bases from J; junction bases left unmatched: 16. The CDR3 loop spans 18 amino acids. Germline lookup yields CDR1 SGDLS and CDR2 YYNGEE. For the CDR3, the DNA is TGTGCCAGCAGCGTTGCGGGGTATCGGGAGGAATGGGCAGATACGCAGTATTTT. Protein sequence: CASSVAGYREEWADTQYF.

The CDR3 loop is CASSLGLAIYNEQFF. CDR3 DNA sequence: TGTGCCAGCAGCTTAGGACTAGCGATTTACAATGAGCAGTTCTTC. This rearrangement joins TRBV13 to TRBJ2-1; 7 bases match TRBD2. The CDR3 loop spans 15 amino acids. Germline loops: CDR1 PRHDT, CDR2 FYEKMQ (reference sequence). Trimming cost V 0 bases and J 4 bases; bases outside gene matches: 3. Supplemented by reference TRBV13 and TRBJ2-1, the full variable domain reads AAGVIQSPRHLIKEKRETATLKCYPIPRHDTVYWYQQGPGQDPQFLISFYEKMQSDKGSIPDRFSAQQFSDYHSELNMSSLELGDSALYFCASSLGLAIYNEQFFGPGTRLTVL.

The CDR3 is CATSRDVGRYGELFF. In DNA, the CDR3 is TGTGCCACCAGCAGAGATGTGGGGAGGTACGGGGAGCTGTTTTTT. The chain is built from TRBV15 and TRBJ2-2, with D perhaps matching TRBD2 (6 bases). V was trimmed by 0 bases and J by 7 bases, leaving 12 bases between them. Germline CDR1 is LNHNV and CDR2 is YYDKDF (reference sequence). CDR3 size: 15 residues.

This clone showed up just once. The chain couples TRBV25-1 to TRBJ1-1; tentatively, D is TRBD1 (6 bases). V dropped 4 bases and J dropped 0 bases, with 12 bases sitting between them. CDR3 length equals 15 residues. Germline V gene lookup returns CDR1 MGHDK and CDR2 SYGVNS. The CDR3 sequence is CASSVGQFLNTEAFF. CDR3 coding DNA: TGTGCCAGCAGTGTCGGACAGTTTTTGAACACTGAAGCTTTCTTT.

This sequence joins TRBV6-4 and TRBJ1-3, with D unclear. This CDR3 spans 15 amino acids. Between the trimmed V and J ends, which lost 0 bases and 2 bases, there was a span of 8 bases. Germline V gene sequence: CDR1 MRHNA, CDR2 SNTAGT. The CDR3 DNA sequence: TGTGCCAGCAGTGACTCGAGCAGGACTGGAAACACCATATATTTT. Its translation is CASSDSSRTGNTIYF.

J is TRBJ1-1 and V is TRBV7-9; D is undetermined. V gave up 5 bases and J gave up 6 bases, with 7 bases separating them. Germline V lookup: CDR1 SEHNR, CDR2 FQNEAQ (reference sequence). The CDR3 totals 11 residues. The CDR3 sequence: CASSRYAEAFF. The CDR3 DNA is TGTGCCAGCAGCCGCTACGCTGAAGCTTTCTTT.

The CDR3 nucleotides read TGTGCCAGCAGTTTCCTTTTAACGGGCGGGAGGACTACCCTCCCCCCCAACGAGCAGTACTTC. The encoded protein is CASSFLLTGGRTTLPPNEQYF. The chain carries TRBV27 and TRBJ2-7; the match to TRBD2 covers 8 bases. This CDR3 contains 21 residues. Germline V gene sequence: CDR1 MNHEY, CDR2 SMNVEV (reference sequence). Unmatched junction bases numbered 27, after V lost 3 bases and J lost 5 bases.